This is a list of T cell receptor beta chains from one sample in a study of blood T cell repertoires in COVID-19. The data were produced by immunoSEQ multiplex PCR, yet TCRdb's version contains in-frame clones alone and is incomplete. This sample yields some 200,000 clones, of which just over 85% are seen a single time; nearly 4.5% belongs to the top ten. Sequencing used peripheral blood. The receptor source for this set is a man aged 45-65 years with acute or convalescent COVID-19. The CDR3 runs from the conserved cysteine through the conserved F or W. Each record gives: D gene, J gene, V gene, CDR3 length, clone size, CDR3 DNA, CDR3 protein. A D gene is named only where the DNA matches it firmly. Only some rows state a clone size, as once, few, many or a class for expanded clones.

- TRBJ1-5 TRBV5-1 15 - TGCGCCAGCAGCTTGGCCGGGGGGACGTATCAGCCCCAGCATTTT CASSLAGGTYQPQHF
- TRBJ1-1 TRBV4-1 17 - TGCGCCAGCCGCCAAGCGCCTGCAGGGGCCCCTCGGACTGAAGCTTTCTTT CASRQAPAGAPRTEAFF
TRBD1 TRBJ1-2 TRBV25-1 15 once TGTGCCAGCAGTGTCGCGGGACAGGAGGGCTATGGCTACACCTTC CASSVAGQEGYGYTF
- TRBJ1-2 TRBV7-9 13 - TGTGCCAGCAGCTACGGTTCTAACTATGGCTACACCTTC CASSYGSNYGYTF
- TRBJ1-3 TRBV15 15 - TGTGCCACCAGCAGAGTCCAAACTACTGGAAACACCATATATTTT CATSRVQTTGNTIYF
- TRBJ1-5 TRBV7-2 14 once TGTGCCAGCAGCTTAGACAGTAGCAATCAGCCCCAGCATTTT CASSLDSSNQPQHF
- TRBJ2-7 TRBV11-3 13 - TGTGCCAGCAGCTCCAGGGGAGGGTACGAGCAGTACTTC CASSSRGGYEQYF
- TRBJ1-5 TRBV7-2 15 - TGTGCCAGCAGCTTTTTCACAGAAAGTAATCAGCCCCAGCATTTT CASSFFTESNQPQHF
- TRBJ1-5 TRBV6-5 12 - TGTGCCAGCAGTTCGAGAGGTATGACCCAGCATTTT CASSSRGMTQHF
- TRBJ1-1 TRBV28 15 - TGTGCCAGCAGGTCACGGGACACCGTGAACACTGAAGCTTTCTTT CASRSRDTVNTEAFF
TRBD1 TRBJ1-2 TRBV7-9 16 - TGTGCCAGCAGCATAGCCTACAGGGGGCCTAGCTATGGCTACACCTTC CASSIAYRGPSYGYTF
TRBD2 TRBJ2-6 TRBV5-6 17 - TGTGCCAGCAGCTTGGCCCGGGGGGGCACTGGGGCCAACGTCCTGACTTTC CASSLARGGTGANVLTF
- TRBJ1-3 TRBV7-6 17 - TGTGCCAGCAGCGCGCGACAGATCTACTCCTTTGGAAACACCATATATTTT CASSARQIYSFGNTIYF
- TRBJ1-1 TRBV6-2/TRBV6-3 15 - TGTGCCAGCAGTTACTGGCGGACAGTGAACACTGAAGCTTTCTTT CASSYWRTVNTEAFF
- TRBJ2-6 TRBV11-2 13 - TGTGCCAGCAGCTTCTTTGGGGCCAACGTCCTGACTTTC CASSFFGANVLTF
- TRBJ1-2 TRBV12-3/TRBV12-4 12 - TGTGCCAGCAGCGCGACTCTGGCGGGCTACACCTTC CASSATLAGYTF
- TRBJ2-1 TRBV2 15 - TGTGCCAGCAGACGACAGAAAAACTCCTACAATGAGCAGTTCTTC CASRRQKNSYNEQFF
- TRBJ1-4 TRBV4-1 16 once TGCGCCAGCAGCCAATTCATGCAGGTCCTGCAAGAAAAACTGTTTTTT CASSQFMQVLQEKLFF
- TRBJ1-2 TRBV30 12 - TGTGCCTGGAGTGTACTAGACAATGGCTACACCTTC CAWSVLDNGYTF
- TRBJ1-1 TRBV5-1 14 - TGCGCCAGCAGCGCCCAGGGAGGGCGCACTGAAGCTTTCTTT CASSAQGGRTEAFF
- TRBJ1-2 TRBV4-1 13 - TGCGCCAGCAGCCAGGGGGAGGGCTATGGCTACACCTTC CASSQGEGYGYTF
- TRBJ1-5 TRBV5-1 15 - TGCGCCAGCAGCTTGTACGGTTTTGACAATCAGCCCCAGCATTTT CASSLYGFDNQPQHF
TRBD1 TRBJ2-1 TRBV2 13 - TGTGCCAGCACAGGACAGGGCTACAATGAGCAGTTCTTC CASTGQGYNEQFF
- TRBJ2-1 TRBV6-4 14 - TGTGCCAGCAGTGACTCCGGGGGGCGTAATGAGCAGTTCTTC CASSDSGGRNEQFF
TRBD1 TRBJ1-4 TRBV3-1/TRBV3-2 12 once TGTGCCAGCAGCCAAGAGTCCAGGGGGCTGATTTTT CASSQESRGLIF
- TRBJ1-3 TRBV3-1/TRBV3-2 15 - TGTGCCAGCAGCCAAGGGCAATTCTCTGGAAACACCATATATTTT CASSQGQFSGNTIYF
TRBD1 TRBJ1-4 TRBV29-1 13 - TGCAGCGTTGATGGGACAGGGGATGAAAAACTGTTTTTT CSVDGTGDEKLFF
TRBD1 TRBJ1-1 TRBV6-6 13 - TGTGCCAGCAGTGGGACAGAGCGAACTGAAGCTTTCTTT CASSGTERTEAFF
TRBD1 TRBJ1-2 TRBV6-5 14 - TGTGCCACCCAGTCAGGGGGAACTAACTATGGCTACACCTTC CATQSGGTNYGYTF
TRBD2 TRBJ2-3 TRBV6-1 17 once TGTGCCAGCAGTGAAGGAATAGCGGGGGGGCGGACAGATACGCAGTATTTT CASSEGIAGGRTDTQYF
TRBD1 TRBJ2-3 TRBV18 18 - TGTGCCAGCTCACCGCAAAGGCCGACAGGGAGAAACACAGATACGCAGTATTTT CASSPQRPTGRNTDTQYF
- TRBJ2-2 TRBV6-5 14 - TGTGCCAGTACGCGGGGTAGTCGGACCGGGGAGCTGTTTTTT CASTRGSRTGELFF
TRBD2 TRBJ2-7 TRBV5-5 16 - TGTGCCAGCAGCGAACCGGCTAGCGGGGGTTCCTACGAGCAGTACTTC CASSEPASGGSYEQYF
TRBD1 TRBJ1-1 TRBV5-1 15 - TGCGCCAGCAGCTTTTGGACAGGGTCGAACACTGAAGCTTTCTTT CASSFWTGSNTEAFF
TRBD1 TRBJ2-1 TRBV9 15 - TGTGCCAGCAGCGTAGCGGGACAGGGATACAATGAGCAGTTCTTC CASSVAGQGYNEQFF
- TRBJ2-1 TRBV6-5 13 - TGTGCCAGCTCAGGGTGGGTAGACAATGAGCAGTTCTTC CASSGWVDNEQFF
- TRBJ2-5 TRBV9 15 - TGTGCCAGCAGCGTCCGGGGATCGGGCGAAGAGACCCAGTACTTC CASSVRGSGEETQYF
- TRBJ1-5 TRBV7-2 16 once TGTGCCAGCAGCTTGGGACACTCTTATAGCAATCAGCCCCAGCATTTT CASSLGHSYSNQPQHF
TRBD1 TRBJ2-2 TRBV9 16 once TGTGCCAGCAGCGAGAGGCAGACAGGGGGGAACGGGGAGCTGTTTTTT CASSERQTGGNGELFF
- TRBJ2-3 TRBV6-6 15 once TGTGCCAGCAGTTACTCGGACGGGGTCACAGATACGCAGTATTTT CASSYSDGVTDTQYF
- TRBJ1-2 TRBV19 14 - TGTGCCAGTAGTATATACAAAGCGGAGTATGGCTACACCTTC CASSIYKAEYGYTF
TRBD1 TRBJ2-1 TRBV2 14 once TGTGCCAGCAGAACCGGACAGGCCGTCAATGAGCAGTTCTTC CASRTGQAVNEQFF
TRBD2 TRBJ2-7 TRBV11-2 16 - TGTGCCAGCAGCGTACCAGAGCGGGGGGGCCGTTACGAGCAGTACTTC CASSVPERGGRYEQYF
TRBD1 TRBJ1-2 TRBV9 14 - TGTGCCAGCAGCCCGCAGACAGGGGAAGTTGGCTACACCTTC CASSPQTGEVGYTF
TRBD1 TRBJ1-2 TRBV5-1 15 - TGCGCCAGCAGCCCTAGGACAGGGGGACCCTATGGCTACACCTTC CASSPRTGGPYGYTF
- TRBJ1-5 TRBV7-2 16 - TGTGCCAGCAGCTCGGTTATCAGAGGTGGGAATCAGCCCCAGCATTTT CASSSVIRGGNQPQHF
- TRBJ2-1 TRBV5-1 15 - TGCGCCAGTACCGGACAGATCCTGGGGTACAATGAGCAGTTCTTC CASTGQILGYNEQFF
- TRBJ1-1 TRBV6-5 16 once TGTGCCAGCAGTTACGCGGGGGCCCCAATGAACACTGAAGCTTTCTTT CASSYAGAPMNTEAFF
TRBD1 TRBJ1-2 TRBV30 12 - TGTGCCTCTAGGGGGCAGACGGCTGGCTACACCTTC CASRGQTAGYTF
- TRBJ1-2 TRBV6-1 15 - TGTGCCAGCAGTGAGGGGACGGGACTGGCCAGAGGCTACACCTTC CASSEGTGLARGYTF
TRBD1 TRBJ2-2 TRBV9 16 few TGTGCCAGCAGCGGTCCGGGACAGGGTAACACCGGGGAGCTGTTTTTT CASSGPGQGNTGELFF
TRBD1 TRBJ1-2 TRBV18 15 few TGTGCCAGCTCACCGACAGGGGCCCTTAACTATGGCTACACCTTC CASSPTGALNYGYTF
TRBD1 TRBJ2-5 TRBV6-5 12 - TGTGCCAGCAGTCGACAGGGCGAGACCCAGTACTTC CASSRQGETQYF
- TRBJ2-3 TRBV7-7 14 - TGTGCCAGCAGCTTAGCAGGGAGGACAGATACGCAGTATTTT CASSLAGRTDTQYF
TRBD2 TRBJ2-3 TRBV9 13 - TGTGCCAGCAGCCTAGGACTAGCGGATACGCAGTATTTT CASSLGLADTQYF